What follows is one T cell receptor (beta chain) and its context. Antigen specificity is unknown. Sequencing was performed with immunoSEQ multiplex PCR; in TCRdb, only in-frame clones are kept and a portion is missing. The data hold a few million clones, with 85% to 95% observed a single time. These data belong to a study of shared clonotypes between healthy human individuals. About the research overall: Donors consisted of a couple of women and a few men between 18 and 49. The study's findings and limits: Non-shared clonotypes showed lower generation probabilities than clonotypes common to all four donors. It was anticipated that sequencing depth would influence how many clonotypes donors shared.

The study separated CD4+ cells into CD45RA+ naive and CD45RA-negative memory subsets. CDR1 SGHAT and CDR2 FQNNGV come from the germline V gene. The CDR3 runs 16 residues. With V trimmed by 6 bases and J by 7 bases, 12 bases remained unmatched. The TCR originated in a man aged 18 to 29 in good health. Some clones in this sample may be carry-over from other donors' samples. V is TRBV11-2 and J is TRBJ2-1; 10 positions agree with TRBD2. The sequenced material came from naive CD4+ T cells from PBMCs. Subset specified: CD45RA+ positively selected. CDR3 nucleotide sequence: TGTGCCAGCAGACCCGGGAGGGGACTAGCGTGGAATGAGCAGTTCTTC. Protein product: CASRPGRGLAWNEQFF.